This T cell receptor beta chain was captured in a study of T-cell reconstitution after alpha-beta-depleted transplantation in children (dated by TCRdb to the mid-2010s). For context, the study as a whole: The study quantitatively tracked T-cell immune reconstitution after TCRalphabeta/CD19-depleted allogeneic hematopoietic cell transplantation in children using TCR repertoire profiling. What the work shows at the level of the full study, not this receptor alone: In some patients, high TCRbeta diversity at day 60 was attributed to recipient T cells and intrathymic progenitors that had survived conditioning. Hyperexpanded clone frequencies declined over subsequent months; after one year, T-cell counts and TCRbeta diversity were mostly attributed to newly produced T cells. About two months after transplant, the apparently early recovery of alphabetaT-cell counts reportedly depended on just several hundred clones that had expanded rapidly and came from non-depleted graft cells.

The library was prepared using PCR. The reads were generated on an Illumina HiSeq 2500. TCR libraries were prepared with molecular barcoding, using unique molecular identifiers to normalize TCRbeta repertoire quantification. TCRdb passed the public sequencing reads through fastp at Q25 and MiXCR, retaining productive beta sequences. Duplicate CDR3 protein sequences are folded into a single record with the most common DNA and genes. Here the sample has over 400,000 distinct CDR3 sequences; approximately 41% occur a single time. Of the sample, roughly 27% is held by the ten largest clones. What the treatment or condition label conveys for this sample: allogeneic hematopoietic cell transplantation with graft depleted of TCRalphabeta T cells and CD19 B cells. The children who served as transplant recipients had been given grafts of TCRalphabeta/CD19-depleted allogeneic hematopoietic cells. For this chain, trimming is 7 bases at the V end and 2 bases at the J end, and the number of junction bases without a gene match is 4. The germline V gene encodes CDR1 MNHNS and CDR2 SASEGT. The CDR3, cysteine through phenylalanine, is 14 amino acids long. Only the CDR3 part of the read is kept: 42 bases, read in frame from the first base.

This clonotype was recorded a few times. No cognate antigen has been identified for it. There are no base qualities to consult, and no much larger clone falls within one base. This chain is built from TRBV6-1 and TRBJ2-1, with 8 bases aligning to TRBD1. The source material was PBMCs, sampled before TCRalphabeta/CD19-depleted stem cell transplant. The sequence derives from a girl between 2 and 10 years old with aplastic anemia, due to receive a stem cell transplant. CDR3 protein: CASITGQAYNEQFF. The nucleotides are TGTGCCAGCATCACGGGACAGGCCTACAATGAGCAGTTCTTC.